This is a list of T cell receptor beta chains from one sample in a study of shared T cell receptors in the human thymus. Produced via immunoSEQ multiplex PCR; TCRdb's table is partial and in-frame only. The profile covers hundreds of thousands of clones, with approximately 87% appearing a single time and approximately 0.0097% taken by the ten largest. Separately, the same data were catalogued under a study of human thymus T cells.

The sample consisted of thymocytes. The receptors derive from a boy under two years old with a congenital heart defect. CDR3s leave out the opening cysteine and the closing phenylalanine or tryptophan. Fields, in order: CDR3 length, V gene, CDR3 protein.

len: 15; v_gene: TRBV4-3; CDR3aa: ASSQDRYVGGTYEQY
len: 12; v_gene: TRBV7-8; CDR3aa: ASSFSLSTSTQY
len: 14; v_gene: TRBV6-4; CDR3aa: ASSDSLTGKTYEQY
len: 11; v_gene: TRBV28; CDR3aa: ASSRQGISGYT
len: 13; v_gene: TRBV6-5; CDR3aa: ASSSTSGPQETQY
len: 14; v_gene: TRBV7-8; CDR3aa: ASSTNAGKGNYGYT
len: 16; v_gene: TRBV4-1; CDR3aa: ASSPRGQGKVGNQPQH
len: 12; v_gene: TRBV5-8; CDR3aa: ASSLVLAKNIQY
len: 14; v_gene: TRBV6-5; CDR3aa: ASSYSKASGSETQY
len: 12; v_gene: TRBV5-1; CDR3aa: ASSQQGNTDTQY
len: 13; v_gene: TRBV10-1; CDR3aa: ASSEGGGSNNEQF
len: 9; v_gene: TRBV28; CDR3aa: ASSLECDRI
len: 11; v_gene: TRBV28; CDR3aa: ASSSGHDYEQY
len: 13; v_gene: TRBV28; CDR3aa: ASSLGRGGSTEAF
len: 11; v_gene: TRBV2; CDR3aa: ASSGQASYEQY
len: 12; v_gene: TRBV11-2; CDR3aa: ASSLGRGQLEAF
len: 14; v_gene: TRBV29-1; CDR3aa: SVWTSGGAMADTQY
len: 16; v_gene: TRBV28; CDR3aa: ASSFLIGQGMSREKLF
len: 13; v_gene: TRBV7-9; CDR3aa: ASSPDGGHNQPQH
len: 16; v_gene: TRBV5-8; CDR3aa: ASSLLGGGQKDNYGYT
len: 12; v_gene: TRBV12-5; CDR3aa: ASGLPTSQDEAF
len: 16; v_gene: TRBV2; CDR3aa: ASSPGTSGFVSYNEQF
len: 12; v_gene: TRBV5-6; CDR3aa: ASSFRLDTGELF
len: 9; v_gene: TRBV27; CDR3aa: ASSAGGRAF
len: 13; v_gene: TRBV4-3; CDR3aa: ASSQDRDYDYEQY
len: 12; v_gene: TRBV28; CDR3aa: ASTAGGRVNEQF
len: 16; v_gene: TRBV19; CDR3aa: ASSIVALPPLSGNEQY
len: 11; v_gene: TRBV14; CDR3aa: ASSLPGREEQF
len: 15; v_gene: TRBV30; CDR3aa: AWMWFRRTGVEGGYT
len: 10; v_gene: TRBV29-1; CDR3aa: SVRTGGGEQY
len: 15; v_gene: TRBV5-6; CDR3aa: ASSLYTSGGATDTQY
len: 10; v_gene: TRBV10-2; CDR3aa: ASTRRTGELF
len: 12; v_gene: TRBV19; CDR3aa: ASSIEGGPDTQY
len: 15; v_gene: TRBV10-3; CDR3aa: AISESGSNSGANVLT
len: 12; v_gene: TRBV30; CDR3aa: AWSSGGRNTEAF
len: 13; v_gene: TRBV2; CDR3aa: ASSEGGLDTGELF
len: 10; v_gene: TRBV14; CDR3aa: ASSQRGHEQY
len: 11; v_gene: TRBV7-6; CDR3aa: ASSLRAGYEQY
len: 16; v_gene: TRBV28; CDR3aa: ASSALLAGPGCTDTQY
len: 13; v_gene: TRBV29-1; CDR3aa: SVDRPTYSYNEQF
len: 16; v_gene: TRBV2; CDR3aa: ASSDGLGVAENTGELF
len: 13; v_gene: TRBV7-9; CDR3aa: ASSLLAGGVDTQY
len: 13; v_gene: TRBV25-1; CDR3aa: ASRGTSGGRETQY
len: 16; v_gene: TRBV10-2; CDR3aa: ASSSGQGVRGAVTEAF
len: 15; v_gene: TRBV4-1; CDR3aa: ASSQESGRLENQPQH
len: 18; v_gene: TRBV4-3; CDR3aa: ASSRYSGGPDLSSYNEQF
len: 12; v_gene: TRBV6-1; CDR3aa: ASSNGRYNSPLH
len: 13; v_gene: TRBV4-3; CDR3aa: ASSPDYYGAYEQY
len: 17; v_gene: TRBV5-1; CDR3aa: ASSLEEPGQSRPGDGYT
len: 15; v_gene: TRBV7-2; CDR3aa: ASSPTRDREWDTEAF
len: 17; v_gene: TRBV4-3; CDR3aa: ASSQDRTGAISSYNEQF
len: 12; v_gene: TRBV7-6; CDR3aa: ASSFREGNYEQY
len: 10; v_gene: TRBV29-1; CDR3aa: SVRQPYTEAF
len: 16; v_gene: TRBV4-1; CDR3aa: ASSQEGLAIPAKNIQY